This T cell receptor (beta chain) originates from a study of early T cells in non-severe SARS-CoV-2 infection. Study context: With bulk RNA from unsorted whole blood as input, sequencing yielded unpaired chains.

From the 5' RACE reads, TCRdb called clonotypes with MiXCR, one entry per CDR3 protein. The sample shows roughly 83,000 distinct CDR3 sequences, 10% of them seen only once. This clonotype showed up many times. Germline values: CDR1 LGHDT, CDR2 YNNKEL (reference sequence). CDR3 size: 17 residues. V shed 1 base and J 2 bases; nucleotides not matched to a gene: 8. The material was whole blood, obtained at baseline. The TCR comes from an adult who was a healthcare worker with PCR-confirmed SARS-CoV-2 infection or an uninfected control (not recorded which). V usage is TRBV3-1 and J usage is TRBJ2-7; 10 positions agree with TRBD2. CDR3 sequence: CASSQGTSGWRAYEQYF. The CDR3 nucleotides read TGTGCCAGCAGCCAAGGGACTAGCGGTTGGAGGGCCTACGAGCAGTACTTC.